This T cell receptor beta chain was documented in a study of blood T cells in healthy people across ages (dated by TCRdb to about 2015). Turning to the overall study: In model experiments, roughly one uniquely barcoded TCR beta cDNA molecule per two T cells was captured by template switching. Age-related changes in TCR beta repertoire diversity were measured in the study by deep sequencing normalized with unique cDNA molecular identifiers. Four age groups were formed from the donors: young (average about 15 years), middle-aged (less than 40), aged (around 62) and long-lived (about 80). To avoid experimental bias, donors of different ages were spread randomly across the sequencing lanes. For two donors (one aged 18 to 30 and one aged 80 or older), the study analyzed two additional independent replicas of 1 million unique cDNA reads from the same blood draw.

From cysteine to phenylalanine, the CDR3 is 13 amino acids long. Of the read, only the CDR3 DNA is kept; its 39 bases are in frame from base 1. According to the germline V gene, CDR1 reads LGHNA and CDR2 reads YNFKEQ. Summary of the overall study and its limitations: Total diversity estimates from one million sequenced T cells were considered lower bounds and underestimates. Compared with the aged group, more naive CD4+ T cells, fewer expanded clones and increased TCR diversity were shown by the long-lived group, suggesting age selection. Observed TCR beta diversity per million T cells fell roughly linearly with age, and a significant reduction was already apparent by age about 43. The CMV infection status of donors was not known, potentially confounding age-related changes in expanded clonotypes. Since profiling was done on bulk unsorted PBMCs, naive and antigen-experienced compartments could not be conclusively compared. A strong correlation was found between observed TCR beta diversity and the percentage of naive T cells measured by flow cytometry.

With respect to this clonotype: The antigen this receptor binds is unknown. Its ends do not fully match the called genes, so a read error is possible.

Library preparation was by 5' RACE. TCRdb names Illumina HiSeq 2500 as the instrument used. The second PCR ran for roughly 6 to 11 cycles and used a J-beta primer mix along with a sample-barcoded 5' primer. A unique molecular identifier was introduced onto each TCR beta cDNA molecule by a template-switch 5' adaptor carrying 12 random nucleotides. Each sample yielded at least 2.5 million CDR3-containing paired-end reads. All of the RNA was converted into first-strand cDNA using the Mint cDNA synthesis kit, with a TRBC-specific oligonucleotide serving as the primer. Following uracil-DNA glycosylase treatment, a first 18-cycle PCR with universal primers M1SS and BC2_uni_R was performed on all cDNA. In the original analysis: For normalization, 1 million high-quality reads, each with a distinct molecular identifier, were randomly selected from each sample. Instead of being binned into consensus sequences, reads that shared molecular identifiers were thrown out. CDR3 identification, clonotype clustering and error correction used MiTCR with a Q25 quality threshold and the strictest error-elimination algorithm. A nonparametric unseen species model with Euler transformation was used to estimate a lower bound on total TCR beta diversity. TCRdb trimmed the raw reads at Q25, called clones with MiXCR and kept productive beta chains. When rows share a CDR3 protein, they turn into one entry using the most common DNA and genes. The V and J calls were determined by TCRdb, not by the authors. In all, the sample holds 700,000 or so distinct CDR3 sequences, and around 41% of those were seen once. The biggest ten clones account for around 30% of the sample.

The donors were some 39 Caucasian individuals from Russia, aged roughly 6 to 100 years, who were systemically healthy. Roughly 9 milliliters of peripheral blood were drawn from each donor into EDTA-treated Vacutainer tubes. Ficoll-Paque density-gradient centrifugation was used to isolate PBMCs, with at least 7 million per sample. Total RNA was extracted from PBMCs with Trizol reagent, with at least 5.5 micrograms obtained per sample. For every donor, flow cytometry on a PBMC aliquot measured the percentage of naive CD45RAhigh/CD27high T cells. The sequence links TRBV4-2 to TRBJ1-6; no D segment can be confidently identified. This TCR was sampled from a man older than 75 in good health. Material for sequencing was blood. The sequenced DNA is TGTGCCAGCAGCCAAGACCCAGGAGACCCCCCCCACTTT. Its protein is CASSQDPGDPPHF.